This TCR beta chain was identified during a study of spatial heterogeneity in lung cancer. Overall study context: Detection of beta-chain sequences consistently exceeded that of alpha-chain sequences. General study findings and limits: At tumor resection, ubiquitous expanded TCRs were detected in blood more often than later.

The V segment lost 0 bases and the J segment 4 bases; nucleotides outside the gene matches: 6. This CDR3 is 17 amino acids long. Germline V CDR1 and CDR2: MNHEY, SVGEGT. A unique molecular identifier was attached to every TCR cDNA molecule. TCRdb passed the 5' RACE reads through MiXCR, listing each CDR3 protein once. The table records approximately 44,000 distinct CDR3 sequences, around 11% of them present only once. Time point denoted: sample taken at primary tumor resection. Sequencing of whole RNA from tumor, nontumor lung or frozen PBMC involved no sorting. This clonotype was seen a few times. The target antigen is unknown.

Sequences were derived from PBMCs, sampled at surgery. The chain links TRBV6-2 or TRBV6-3 to TRBJ2-3, with TRBD2 identical over 11 bases. This receptor was obtained from a female donor with early-stage non-small cell lung cancer. CDR3 loop: CASSYSGLAGGPDTQYF. CDR3 in DNA: TGTGCCAGCAGTTACTCGGGGCTAGCGGGGGGCCCAGATACGCAGTATTTT.